The sequence of this TCR beta chain was determined in a study of graft-versus-host responses after intestinal transplantation. Across the study: All recipients were transplanted with multivisceral, liver-intestinal, or isolated intestinal grafts. Recipients across the board were started on anti-thymocyte globulin induction, then kept on tacrolimus and steroids for about 3 years.

The CDR3 runs to 19 residues. Germline V gene sequence: CDR1 SNHLY, CDR2 FYNNEI. V gave up 5 bases and J gave up 3 bases, with 25 bases separating them. Study conclusions and caveats: Some patients had graft-donor T cell macrochimerism. In their allografts, the ratios of graft-versus-host to host-versus-graft T cell clones were high. Recipient marrow contained GvH clones, some of which appeared first in ileum or blood.

The assay was immunoSEQ multiplex PCR, and TCRdb's table has in-frame clones only and misses some. The sample carries roughly 97,000 clones, about 90% recorded once. As regards this clone: Antigen: not known.

The V gene is TRBV2, the J gene TRBJ2-2; D is perhaps TRBD1 (5 bases). This TCR derives from a human donor who received an intestinal transplant. Material: unstimulated CD4+ T cells sorted from spleen or lymph node cells, obtained before intestinal transplant. CDR3 protein: CASSPRARQIPTYTGELFF. The CDR3 bases are TGTGCCAGCAGTCCGCGCGCCCGACAGATCCCGACGTACACCGGGGAGCTGTTTTTT.